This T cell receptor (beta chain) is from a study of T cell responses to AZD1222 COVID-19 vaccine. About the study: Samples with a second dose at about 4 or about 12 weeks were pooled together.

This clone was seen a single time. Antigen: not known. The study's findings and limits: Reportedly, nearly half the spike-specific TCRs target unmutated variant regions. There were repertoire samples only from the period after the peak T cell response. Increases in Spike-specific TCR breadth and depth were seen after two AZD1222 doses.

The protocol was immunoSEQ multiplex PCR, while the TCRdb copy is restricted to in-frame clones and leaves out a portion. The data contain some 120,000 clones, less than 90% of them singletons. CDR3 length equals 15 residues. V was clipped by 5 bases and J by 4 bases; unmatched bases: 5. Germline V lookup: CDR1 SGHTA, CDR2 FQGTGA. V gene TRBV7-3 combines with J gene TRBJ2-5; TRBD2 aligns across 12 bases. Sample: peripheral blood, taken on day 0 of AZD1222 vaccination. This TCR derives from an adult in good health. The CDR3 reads CASSPSGGAGETQYF. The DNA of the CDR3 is TGTGCCAGCAGCCCTAGCGGGGGGGCCGGAGAGACCCAGTACTTC.